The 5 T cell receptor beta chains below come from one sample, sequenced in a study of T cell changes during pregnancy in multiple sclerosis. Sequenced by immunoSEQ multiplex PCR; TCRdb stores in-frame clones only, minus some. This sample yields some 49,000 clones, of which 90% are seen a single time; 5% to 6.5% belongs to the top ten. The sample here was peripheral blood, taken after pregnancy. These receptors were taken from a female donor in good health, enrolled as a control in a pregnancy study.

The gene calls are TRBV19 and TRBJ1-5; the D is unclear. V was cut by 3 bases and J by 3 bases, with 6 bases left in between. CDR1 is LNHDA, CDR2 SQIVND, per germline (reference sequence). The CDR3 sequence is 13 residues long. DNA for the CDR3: TGTGCCAGTAGTATTCAGTTCAATCAGCCCCAGCATTTT. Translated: CASSIQFNQPQHF.

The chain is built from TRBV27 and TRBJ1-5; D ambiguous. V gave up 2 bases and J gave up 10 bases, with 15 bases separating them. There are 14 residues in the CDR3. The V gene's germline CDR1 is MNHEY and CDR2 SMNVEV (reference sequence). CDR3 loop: CASSLRFISNPQHF. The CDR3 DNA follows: TGTGCCAGCAGTTTACGTTTCATTAGTAATCCCCAGCATTTT.

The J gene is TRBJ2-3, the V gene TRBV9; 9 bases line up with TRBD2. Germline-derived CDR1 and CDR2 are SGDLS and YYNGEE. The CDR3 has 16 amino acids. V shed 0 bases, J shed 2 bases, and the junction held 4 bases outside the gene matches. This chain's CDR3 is CASSVAASGITDTQYF. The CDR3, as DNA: TGTGCCAGCAGCGTAGCGGCTAGCGGGATCACAGATACGCAGTATTTT.

CDR3 in amino acids: CASRGSGGRGYTF. The CDR3 coding sequence is TGTGCCAGCAGAGGTTCGGGGGGCCGTGGCTACACCTTC. This chain links TRBV6-5 with TRBJ1-2, with TRBD1 as a possible D gene (6 bases). V lost 6 bases, J lost 7 bases, and 15 bases lay in between. This CDR3 comprises 13 residues. The germline V gene encodes CDR1 MNHEY and CDR2 SVGAGI.

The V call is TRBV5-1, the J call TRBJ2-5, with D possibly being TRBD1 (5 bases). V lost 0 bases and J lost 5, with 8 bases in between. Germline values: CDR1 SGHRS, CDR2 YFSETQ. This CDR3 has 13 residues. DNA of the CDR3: TGCGCCAGCAGCTTGGAAGGGGTGGAGACCCAGTACTTC. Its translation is CASSLEGVETQYF.